Below, 25 T cell receptor beta chains from the same sample are listed, as sequenced in a study of stem cell transplantation in POMP-related autoinflammatory disease. Libraries were prepared by immunoSEQ multiplex PCR; TCRdb keeps only in-frame clonotypes and omits some of them. The table has about 68,000 clones, just over 90% seen once. Sequenced material: CD4+ T cells from PBMCs, taken after stem cell transplantation. The receptor set was obtained from a human patient with POMP-related autoinflammation and immune dysregulation (PRAID). Some T cells could come from the graft donor.

The rearrangement uses TRBV30 and TRBJ2-3; 8 bases are shared with TRBD2. Unmatched junction bases numbered 4, after V lost 6 bases and J lost 2 bases. The CDR3 runs 13 residues. Germline loops: CDR1 GTSNPN, CDR2 SVGIG (reference sequence). CDR3 region: CACTAGATDTQYF. The CDR3 bases are TGTGCCTGCACAGCGGGAGCCACAGATACGCAGTATTTT. Full variable domain (outside the CDR3, taken from reference TRBV30 and TRBJ2-3): SQTIHQWPATLVQPVGSPLSLECTVEGTSNPNLYWYRQAAGRGLQLLFYSVGIGQISSEVPQNLSASRPQDRQFILSSKKLLLSDSGFYLCACTAGATDTQYFGPGTRLTVL.

The J gene is TRBJ1-5, the V gene TRBV5-1; D gene ambiguous. There are 13 residues in the CDR3. CDR1 and CDR2 from the germline V gene are SGHRS and YFSETQ. Trimming pared 0 bases from V and 6 bases from J, leaving 7 bases between. CDR3 amino acids: CASSLAGSQPQHF. CDR3 coding DNA: TGCGCCAGCAGCTTGGCCGGAAGTCAGCCCCAGCATTTT.

This clone was recorded a few times. This sequence joins TRBV12-3 or TRBV12-4 and TRBJ2-1; D not resolved. V dropped 2 bases and J dropped 8 bases, with 4 bases sitting between them. This CDR3 spans 11 amino acids. The CDR3 loop reads CASSLIYEQFF. CDR3 coding DNA: TGTGCCAGCAGTTTAATCTATGAGCAGTTCTTC.

The rearrangement joins TRBV7-9 to TRBJ1-5; 7 nucleotides line up with TRBD1. V lost 5 bases to trimming and J lost 2 bases; unmatched junction nucleotides: 6. Per germline, CDR1 SEHNR and CDR2 FQNEAQ (reference sequence). The CDR3 has 15 residues. CDR3 in DNA: TGTGCCAGCAGCAGGACAGGTACCGGCAATCAGCCCCAGCATTTT. Its translation: CASSRTGTGNQPQHF. The full variable domain, its missing parts supplied by reference TRBV7-9 and TRBJ1-5, is DTGVSQNPRHKITKRGQNVTFRCDPISEHNRLYWYRQTLGQGPEFLTYFQNEAQLEKSRLLSDRFSAERPKGSFSTLEIQRTEQGDSAMYLCASSRTGTGNQPQHFGDGTRLSIL.

This chain joins TRBV30 and TRBJ2-2, with 7 bases identical to TRBD1. J was trimmed by 0 bases and V by 4 bases; bases with no gene match: 5. This CDR3 is built from 15 residues. CDR1 and CDR2 (germline): GTSNPN, SVGIG (reference sequence). Here the CDR3 DNA reads TGTGCCTGGATCACGGGACAGACGAACACCGGGGAGCTGTTTTTT. Translated: CAWITGQTNTGELFF.

The V gene is TRBV7-9, the J gene TRBJ2-5; 13 bases map to TRBD2. CDR3 size: 17 residues. The J segment lost 4 bases and the V segment lost 6 bases, leaving 11 bases of the junction unmatched. Germline loops: CDR1 SEHNR, CDR2 FQNEAQ (reference sequence). CDR3 nucleotides: TGTGCCAGCAGATATTCCGGACTAGCGGGAGATTCAGAGACCCAGTACTTC. As protein: CASRYSGLAGDSETQYF.

The J gene is TRBJ2-1, the V gene TRBV19, with 12 bases identical to TRBD2. The J segment lost 10 bases and the V segment lost 8 bases, leaving 9 bases of the junction unmatched. CDR3 length: 14 amino acids. Per germline, CDR1 LNHDA and CDR2 SQIVND (reference sequence). The CDR3 sequence is CASCLAGGVGEQFF. CDR3 DNA sequence: TGTGCCAGTTGTCTAGCGGGAGGGGTTGGAGAGCAGTTCTTC.

This rearrangement joins TRBV28 to TRBJ1-1; possible D gene TRBD1, 5 bases. Germline assignment: CDR1 MDHEN and CDR2 SYDVKM. V was pared by 0 bases and J by 8 bases, with 10 bases between. The CDR3 is 13 amino acids. CDR3 region: CASSLWAGSEAFF. DNA for the CDR3: TGTGCCAGCAGTTTATGGGCAGGGTCAGAAGCTTTCTTT. The complete variable domain, with remaining parts taken from reference TRBV28 and TRBJ1-1, reads DVKVTQSSRYLVKRTGEKVFLECVQDMDHENMFWYRQDPGLGLRLIYFSYDVKMKEKGDIPEGYSVSREKKERFSLILESASTNQTSMYLCASSLWAGSEAFFGQGTRLTVV.

The chain joins TRBV27 to TRBJ1-2; 8 bases are shared with TRBD1. The CDR3 covers 18 residues. Trimming cost V 6 bases and J 0 bases; bases outside gene matches: 15. Germline values: CDR1 MNHEY, CDR2 SMNVEV (reference sequence). CDR3 region: CASSLSPGQAPTNYGYTF. CDR3 DNA sequence: TGTGCCAGCAGCCTCTCACCGGGACAGGCTCCTACTAACTATGGCTACACCTTC.

This sequence joins TRBV6-5 and TRBJ2-1, with 9 bases aligning to TRBD1. The CDR3 extends over 16 amino acids. Unmatched junction bases numbered 11, after V lost 4 bases and J lost 7 bases. Germline V gene lookup returns CDR1 MNHEY and CDR2 SVGAGI. In DNA, the CDR3 is TGTGCCAGCAGTTCCAACAGGGACAGGGAGTGGAATGAGCAGTTCTTC. It codes for CASSSNRDREWNEQFF.

V and J are TRBV9 and TRBJ1-6; 9 positions match TRBD1. V shed 4 bases and J 9 bases; nucleotides not matched to a gene: 8. This CDR3 spans 15 amino acids. Germline lookup yields CDR1 SGDLS and CDR2 YYNGEE. CDR3 protein: CASSKGQGSFSPLHF. The CDR3 region has the DNA TGTGCCAGCAGCAAAGGACAGGGGAGTTTTTCACCCCTCCACTTT.

The V gene is TRBV28, the J gene TRBJ2-7, with TRBD1 identical over 9 bases. The length of the CDR3 is 16 residues. From germline, CDR1 is MDHEN and CDR2 SYDVKM. Unmatched junction bases numbered 10, after V lost 5 bases and J lost 2 bases. The CDR3 loop is CASSPIGQGPPYEQYF. In nucleotides, the CDR3 is TGTGCCAGCAGTCCAATCGGACAGGGGCCCCCCTACGAGCAGTACTTC.

The rearrangement links TRBV28 to TRBJ2-2; a weak D match, TRBD2 (7 bases). The germline V gene has CDR1 MDHEN and CDR2 SYDVKM. Trimming cost V 8 bases and J 4 bases, with 14 bases left between them. The CDR3 is 14 residues long. The CDR3: CASGGGGGTGELFF. CDR3 nucleotide sequence: TGTGCCAGCGGGGGAGGGGGTGGCACCGGGGAGCTGTTTTTT.

This chain links TRBV5-1 with TRBJ1-5; TRBD1 matches at 9 bases. V lost 0 bases and J lost 4; bases outside the gene matches: 2. Germline lookup yields CDR1 SGHRS and CDR2 YFSETQ. There are 15 residues in the CDR3. CDR3 coding DNA: TGCGCCAGCAGCTTGGCGGGACAGGGTAATCAGCCCCAGCATTTT. It translates to CASSLAGQGNQPQHF.

DNA of the CDR3: TGTGCCAGCAGCCAGGACAGCTCTGGAAACACCATATATTTT. Translation gives CASSQDSSGNTIYF. The rearrangement uses TRBV11-2 and TRBJ1-3; perhaps TRBD1 as D (6 bases). The CDR3 covers 14 residues. CDR1 SGHAT and CDR2 FQNNGV come from the germline V gene. With 5 bases removed from V and 0 bases from J, the gap between germline ends came to 8 bases.

The V gene is TRBV11-2, the J gene TRBJ1-2; TRBD1 aligns across 10 bases. Germline CDR1 SGHAT, CDR2 FQNNGV. CDR3 length: 14 amino acids. Trimming took 6 bases from V and 3 from J; bases not matched to a gene: 4. CDR3 DNA: TGTGCCAGCAGTCGGACAGGGGGGGACTATGGCTACACCTTC. Protein product: CASSRTGGDYGYTF.

This clone was observed once. V usage is TRBV11-2 and J usage is TRBJ2-7; 7 bases line up with TRBD1. The CDR3 runs to 15 residues. Germline V gene sequence: CDR1 SGHAT, CDR2 FQNNGV. V dropped 5 bases and J dropped 0; count of bases not matched to a gene: 7. Here the CDR3 DNA reads TGTGCCAGCAGCCGGGTGGGACAGAGCTCCTACGAGCAGTACTTC. The encoded protein is CASSRVGQSSYEQYF.

Note on this clone: Compared with germline, one end of the junction differs, possibly owing to a read error. The chain recombines TRBV10-2 with TRBJ2-1; 7 nucleotides align to TRBD1. Germline V gives CDR1 WSHSY, CDR2 SAAADI. The CDR3 has 16 residues. The CDR3 DNA follows: TGCGCCAGCAGTAAGTCCCGGGACAGTATCAGCAATGAGCAGTTCTTC. This translates into CASSKSRDSISNEQFF.

The J gene is TRBJ1-1, the V gene TRBV28, with D perhaps TRBD1 (6 bases). The CDR3 runs 12 residues. With 7 bases removed from V and 8 bases from J, the gap between germline ends came to 14 bases. The germline V gene has CDR1 MDHEN and CDR2 SYDVKM. This chain's CDR3 is CASTHRVFEAFF. CDR3 coding DNA: TGTGCCAGCACCCACAGGGTTTTCGAAGCTTTCTTT.

The rearrangement uses TRBV24-1 and TRBJ2-3; D remains unclear. Per germline, CDR1 KGHDR and CDR2 SFDVKD. V lost 6 bases and J 0 bases, leaving 15 bases between the germline ends. The CDR3 contains 16 residues. The CDR3 sequence is CATSPSTVGSTDTQYF. The CDR3 DNA follows: TGTGCCACCAGTCCTTCTACAGTCGGGAGCACAGATACGCAGTATTTT.

The V gene is TRBV4-1, the J gene TRBJ2-2; 12 positions agree with TRBD2. After removal of 6 bases from V and 5 bases from J, the junction contained 10 bases not matched to a gene. The CDR3 has 17 residues. The V gene's germline CDR1 is MGHRA and CDR2 YSYEKL. This CDR3 reads CASRVGLAGFYTGELFF. CDR3 coding DNA: TGCGCCAGCAGGGTGGGACTAGCGGGCTTCTATACCGGGGAGCTGTTTTTT.

The chain is built from TRBV5-1 and TRBJ1-3, with unresolved D. The germline V and J ends were trimmed by 0 bases and 0 bases, with 7 bases remaining between them. The CDR3 runs to 15 residues. Germline V gene data show CDR1 as SGHRS and CDR2 as YFSETQ. The CDR3 nucleotides read TGCGCCAGCAGCTTGGTTACGGGCTCTGGAAACACCATATATTTT. Its translation: CASSLVTGSGNTIYF.

The chain links TRBV6-2 or TRBV6-3 to TRBJ2-1; TRBD1 matches at 7 bases. Germline CDR1 is MNHEY and CDR2 is SVGEGT. This CDR3 spans 14 amino acids. The ends lost 8 bases at V and 3 bases at J; junction bases unmatched: 7. In nucleotides, the CDR3 is TGTGCCAGCCGCCGGGACAGATTCTACAATGAGCAGTTCTTC. Amino acid sequence: CASRRDRFYNEQFF.

This sequence joins TRBV5-1 and TRBJ2-5, with TRBD1 identical over 11 bases. The CDR3 contains 17 residues. V was clipped by 5 bases and J by 5 bases; unmatched bases: 14. Per germline, CDR1 SGHRS and CDR2 YFSETQ. CDR3 sequence (DNA): TGCGCCAGCAGGTCCGGGGTCGGGACAGGGGGATTGGAGACCCAGTACTTC. Its translation is CASRSGVGTGGLETQYF.

This chain connects TRBV11-2 to TRBJ2-7, with 7 bases that match TRBD1. The ends lost 3 bases at V and 3 bases at J; junction bases unmatched: 5. CDR1 is SGHAT, CDR2 FQNNGV, per germline. This CDR3 contains 14 residues. CDR3 DNA: TGTGCCAGCAGCTTGGGACAGTTTTTCTACGAGCAGTACTTC. This codes for CASSLGQFFYEQYF.